These 2 T cell receptor beta chains came from one sample sequenced in a study of T cells in Graves' hyperthyroidism and ophthalmopathy. The source material, RNA transcripts, was used to amplify TCR beta CDR3 regions. The HTBI primer set was used in a first-round RT-PCR of the TCR CDR3. TCRdb used MiXCR to reprocess the multiplex PCR reads, holding one entry per CDR3 protein. This sample carries around 450,000 distinct CDR3 sequences, 15% to 18% of them seen once, and the ten largest clones take approximately 14%. Source material: blood. The source of these receptors is a woman aged 18-29 years with Graves' hyperthyroidism.

This clonotype has a count of ten or more. The J gene is TRBJ2-3, the V gene TRBV27; either TRBD1 or TRBD2 may supply D (5 bases each). V lost 1 base to trimming and J lost 0 bases, with 5 bases between them. This CDR3 comprises 14 residues. Germline CDR1 is MNHEY and CDR2 is SMNVEV (reference sequence). The CDR3 loop reads CASSLWDSTDTQYF. CDR3 DNA sequence: TGTGCCAGCAGTTTATGGGACAGCACAGATACGCAGTATTTT.

In its sample, this clonotype was seen a few times. The chain links TRBV20-1 to TRBJ2-7; 8 bases fit TRBD1. V lost 3 bases to trimming and J lost 7 bases; unmatched junction nucleotides: 5. Germline loops: CDR1 DFQATT, CDR2 SNEGSKA (reference sequence). The CDR3 has 12 residues. The CDR3 region has the DNA TGCAGTGCTAGCCGGACAGGGAGGGAGCAGTACTTC. Translating gives CSASRTGREQYF.